This T cell receptor (beta chain) was profiled in a study of OX40 agonist ivuxolimab in advanced cancers. Looking at the study overall: Of mixed ages from 23 to 79 and averaging 60 years, the group was roughly 85% male. Partial responses occurred in Three dose-escalation patients, one with hepatocellular carcinoma and two with cutaneous melanoma.

The ends lost 6 bases at V and 7 bases at J; junction bases unmatched: 15. The length of the CDR3 is 17 residues. CDR1 and CDR2 (germline): MNHEY, SMNVEV (reference sequence). Produced via immunoSEQ multiplex PCR; TCRdb's table is partial and in-frame only. The repertoire holds about 29,000 clones, around nine tenths seen once, with roughly 19% in the top ten. The starting material was CD4+ or CD8+ T cells sorted from blood, obtained in a trial of the OX40 agonist ivuxolimab. The chain has TRBV27 and TRBJ2-1; 10 bases agree with TRBD2. This clonotype was obtained from an adult with an advanced solid tumor such as melanoma, head and neck, liver or kidney cancer. This CDR3 is CASRGFAERGGANEQFF. The CDR3 DNA reads TGTGCCAGCAGGGGCTTTGCGGAGCGGGGGGGTGCGAATGAGCAGTTCTTC.